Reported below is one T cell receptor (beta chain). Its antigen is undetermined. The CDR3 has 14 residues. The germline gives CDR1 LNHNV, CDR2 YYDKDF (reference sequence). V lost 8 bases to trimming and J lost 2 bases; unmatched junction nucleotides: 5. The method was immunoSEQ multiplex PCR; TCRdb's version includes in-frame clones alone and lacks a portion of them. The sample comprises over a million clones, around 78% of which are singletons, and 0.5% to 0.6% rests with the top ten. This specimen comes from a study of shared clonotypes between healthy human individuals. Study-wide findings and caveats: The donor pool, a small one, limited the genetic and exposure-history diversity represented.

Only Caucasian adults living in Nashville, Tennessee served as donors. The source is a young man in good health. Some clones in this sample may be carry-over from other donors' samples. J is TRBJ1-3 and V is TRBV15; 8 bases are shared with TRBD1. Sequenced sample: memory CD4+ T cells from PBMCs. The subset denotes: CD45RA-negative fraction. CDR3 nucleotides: TGTGCCACCTCGTCGGACAGGGCTGGAAACACCATATATTTT. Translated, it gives CATSSDRAGNTIYF.